There are many counts of the clone carrying this TCR beta chain. Its specificity is unknown. It was RNA transcripts that yielded the amplified TCR beta CDR3 regions. The study used the HTBI primer set for a first-round RT-PCR of the TCR CDR3. In TCRdb, the multiplex PCR reads were re-called with MiXCR into one record per CDR3 protein. This repertoire shows a few hundred thousand distinct CDR3 sequences, 40% to 55% found once; its top ten account for about 7.8%. These data belong to a study of T cells in Graves' hyperthyroidism and ophthalmopathy. Stable Graves' hyperthyroidism meant no ophthalmopathy progression within 18 months. Together with thyroid ultrasound, orbital computed tomography, serum thyroxine and TRAb, clinical symptoms were used for diagnoses. This CDR3 comprises 13 residues. V lost 0 bases to trimming and J lost 5 bases, with 6 bases between them. CDR1 and CDR2 (germline): SGDLS, YYNGEE.

Study findings and constraints: Ophthalmopathy was model-predicted a median roughly 6.2 months pre-onset.

This TCR came from a woman between 18 and 30 years old with Graves' hyperthyroidism. Material: peripheral blood or thyroid tissue (not recorded which). V is TRBV9 and J is TRBJ1-5; D is ambiguous. CDR3 bases: TGTGCCAGCAGCGTAGAGCCAGATCAGCCCCAGCATTTT. Translation gives CASSVEPDQPQHF.